Presented here are 5 T cell receptor beta chains from one specimen sequenced in a study of shared clonotypes between healthy human individuals. CD45RO-negative CD8 cells positively selected for CCR7 made up the naive population, which excluded terminally differentiated effector memory CD45RA+ cells. Assay used: immunoSEQ multiplex PCR; TCRdb lists only in-frame clones, some missing. The repertoire consists of around 1.9 million clones, with just under 95% occurring once and the leading ten covering about 1.6%. The sequencing sample was made of naive CD8+ T cells from PBMCs. These receptors all come from a man aged 18 to 35 in good health. Some clones in this sample may be carry-over from other donors' samples.

The gene calls are TRBV19 and TRBJ1-5; no reliable D call. V was cut by 3 bases and J by 3 bases, with 15 bases left in between. The germline V gene has CDR1 LNHDA and CDR2 SQIVND (reference sequence). This CDR3 comprises 16 residues. The CDR3: CASSMGVNSPNQPQHF. CDR3 DNA: TGTGCCAGTAGTATGGGTGTGAACAGCCCCAATCAGCCCCAGCATTTT.

The J gene is TRBJ1-5, the V gene TRBV6-1; TRBD1 is a possible D gene (5 bases). The CDR3 covers 14 residues. Trimming left V 8 bases short and J 4 bases short, with 15 bases between. Germline V lookup: CDR1 MNHNS, CDR2 SASEGT. The CDR3 sequence: CASGAAGRNQPQHF. The CDR3 nucleotides read TGTGCCAGCGGGGCTGCAGGGAGGAATCAGCCCCAGCATTTT.

V gene TRBV27 combines with J gene TRBJ2-3; 9 nucleotides align to TRBD2. The germline CDR1 and CDR2 sequences are MNHEY and SMNVEV (reference sequence). V gave up 6 bases and J gave up 3 bases; unmatched junction bases: 7. The CDR3 runs 15 residues. The CDR3 loop is CASRLAGVPTDTQYF. CDR3 nucleotide sequence: TGTGCCAGCAGATTAGCGGGAGTCCCTACAGATACGCAGTATTTT.

This clone was seen only once. The chain couples TRBV7-3 to TRBJ2-1; D may match TRBD1 or TRBD2 (6 bases each). Germline loops: CDR1 SGHTA, CDR2 FQGTGA. This CDR3 has 15 amino acids. Trimming took off 2 bases at V and 2 bases at J, with 10 bases between the two ends. DNA of the CDR3: TGTGCCAGCAGCTTAGAAGGGGGGCCCTACAATGAGCAGTTCTTC. It translates to CASSLEGGPYNEQFF.

The CDR3: CASSPTDGGYTF. The CDR3 region has the DNA TGTGCCAGCAGCCCGACGGATGGAGGCTACACCTTC. The chain has TRBV13 and TRBJ1-2; no clear D. V was shortened by 5 bases and J by 8 bases, with 12 bases between the two germline ends. Germline V CDR1 and CDR2: PRHDT, FYEKMQ (reference sequence). The CDR3 runs to 12 residues.